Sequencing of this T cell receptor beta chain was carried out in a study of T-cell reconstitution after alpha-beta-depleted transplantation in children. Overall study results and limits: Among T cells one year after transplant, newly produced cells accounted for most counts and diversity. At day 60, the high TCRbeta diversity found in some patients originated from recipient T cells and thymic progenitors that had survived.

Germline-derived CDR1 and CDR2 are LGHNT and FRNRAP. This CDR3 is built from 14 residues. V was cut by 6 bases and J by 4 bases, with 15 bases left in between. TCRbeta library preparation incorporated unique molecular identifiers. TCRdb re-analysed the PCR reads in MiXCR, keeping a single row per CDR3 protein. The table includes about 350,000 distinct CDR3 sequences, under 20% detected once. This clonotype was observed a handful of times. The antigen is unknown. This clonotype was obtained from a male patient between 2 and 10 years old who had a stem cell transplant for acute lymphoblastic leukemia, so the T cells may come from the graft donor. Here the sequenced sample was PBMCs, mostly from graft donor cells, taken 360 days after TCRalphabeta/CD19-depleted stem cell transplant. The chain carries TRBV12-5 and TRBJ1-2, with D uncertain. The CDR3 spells CASGSLGVFYGYTF. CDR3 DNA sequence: TGTGCTAGTGGCTCGCTCGGGGTGTTCTATGGCTACACCTTC.